This entry lists 8 T cell receptor beta chains sequenced from one sample in a study of blood T cell repertoires in COVID-19. Method: immunoSEQ multiplex PCR; TCRdb's copy keeps in-frame clones and lacks some. The table has about 220,000 clones, about 85% seen once; the top ten hold over 2.5%. Material: peripheral blood. Receptor source: a man aged 50-60 years who had recovered from COVID-19.

The chain employs TRBV28 and TRBJ2-3; D possibly corresponds to TRBD1 (5 bases). This CDR3 comprises 17 residues. Germline CDR1 MDHEN, CDR2 SYDVKM. Deletions cut 10 bases from V and 0 bases from J, with 23 bases between. CDR3: CATGLLGGAYSTDTQYF. The CDR3 coding sequence is TGTGCCACAGGGTTGTTAGGTGGCGCGTATAGCACAGATACGCAGTATTTT.

This clone was counted a few times. This sequence joins TRBV29-1 and TRBJ2-7; no reliable D call. Germline lookup yields CDR1 SQVTM and CDR2 ANQGSEA. The length of the CDR3 is 13 residues. The V and J ends lost 5 bases and 0 bases respectively, with 11 bases between them. CDR3 nucleotides: TGCAGCGTTTCACGCGGAGCCTCCTACGAGCAGTACTTC. Its translation: CSVSRGASYEQYF.

This clone was detected once. This chain joins TRBV7-8 and TRBJ1-1; tentatively, D is TRBD1 (5 bases). Germline lookup yields CDR1 SGHVS and CDR2 FQNEAQ. V lost 6 bases and J 1 base, leaving 15 bases between the germline ends. The CDR3 totals 15 residues. CDR3 loop: CASRGRGVRNTEAFF. The CDR3 region has the DNA TGTGCCAGCAGGGGAAGGGGCGTCAGGAACACTGAAGCTTTCTTT.

The V gene is TRBV6-5, the J gene TRBJ1-4; 9 bases are a match to TRBD1. Germline V lookup: CDR1 MNHEY, CDR2 SVGAGI. The CDR3 sequence is 15 residues long. V shed 0 bases and J 4 bases; nucleotides not matched to a gene: 0. CDR3 nucleotides: TGTGCCAGCAGTTACTCGACAGGGGGTAATGAAAAACTGTTTTTT. Encoded protein: CASSYSTGGNEKLFF.

This clone was picked up a small number of times. The CDR3 is CASSRRGRGQYF. The CDR3 nucleotides are TGTGCCAGCAGTAGGCGGGGTAGGGGTCAGTACTTC. This sequence joins TRBV28 and TRBJ2-4; a weak D match, TRBD2 (6 bases). V lost 5 bases to trimming and J lost 12 bases, with 14 bases between them. The CDR3 length is 12 residues. Germline V gene data show CDR1 as MDHEN and CDR2 as SYDVKM.

The V and J genes are TRBV7-8 and TRBJ1-2; D is unclear. With 5 bases removed from V and 1 base from J, the gap between germline ends came to 8 bases. The CDR3 runs 13 residues. Germline CDR1 reads SGHVS; CDR2 reads FQNEAQ. CDR3 sequence (DNA): TGTGCCAGCAGCCTCGCCGGTAACTATGGCTACACCTTC. Protein: CASSLAGNYGYTF.

This chain links TRBV10-1 with TRBJ1-2, with D uncertain. The CDR3 length is 17 residues. Trimming left V 5 bases short and J 0 bases short, with 19 bases between. The germline CDR1 and CDR2 sequences are WNHNN and SYGVQD (reference sequence). As DNA, the CDR3 is TGCGCCAGCAGTTCTCACTCCCCGGGAAGCGCTAACTATGGCTACACCTTC. Encoded protein: CASSSHSPGSANYGYTF.

This chain connects TRBV5-1 to TRBJ1-1, with TRBD1 identical over 7 bases. J was trimmed by 2 bases and V by 4 bases; bases with no gene match: 11. Germline-derived CDR1 and CDR2 are SGHRS and YFSETQ. The CDR3 is 16 residues long. The CDR3 spells CASSPRQGRGNTEAFF. CDR3 bases: TGCGCCAGCAGCCCGAGACAGGGAAGGGGCAACACTGAAGCTTTCTTT.